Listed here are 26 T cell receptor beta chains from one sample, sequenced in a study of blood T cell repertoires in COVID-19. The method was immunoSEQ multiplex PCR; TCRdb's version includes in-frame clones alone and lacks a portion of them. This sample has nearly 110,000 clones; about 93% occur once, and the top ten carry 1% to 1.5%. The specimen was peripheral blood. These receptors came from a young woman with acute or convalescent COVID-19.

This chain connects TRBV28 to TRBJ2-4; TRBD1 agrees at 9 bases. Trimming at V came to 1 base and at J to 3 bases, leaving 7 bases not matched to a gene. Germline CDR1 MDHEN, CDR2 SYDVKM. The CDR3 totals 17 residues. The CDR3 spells CASSLLRGQGVKNIQYF. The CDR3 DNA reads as TGTGCCAGCAGTTTATTACGGGGACAGGGTGTCAAAAACATTCAGTACTTC.

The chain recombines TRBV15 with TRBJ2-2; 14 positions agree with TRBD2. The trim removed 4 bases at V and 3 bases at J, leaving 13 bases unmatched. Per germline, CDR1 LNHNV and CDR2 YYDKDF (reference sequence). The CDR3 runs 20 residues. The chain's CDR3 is CATSTPPGTSGSSDTGELFF. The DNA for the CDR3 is TGTGCCACCAGCACTCCACCAGGGACTAGCGGGAGTTCAGACACCGGGGAGCTGTTTTTT.

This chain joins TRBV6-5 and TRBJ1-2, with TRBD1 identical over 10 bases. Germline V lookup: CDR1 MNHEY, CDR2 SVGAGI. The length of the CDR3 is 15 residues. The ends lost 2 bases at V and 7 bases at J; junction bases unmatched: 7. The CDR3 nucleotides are TGTGCCAGCAGTTACCCCGGGACAGGGGTATTTGGCTACACCTTC. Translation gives CASSYPGTGVFGYTF.

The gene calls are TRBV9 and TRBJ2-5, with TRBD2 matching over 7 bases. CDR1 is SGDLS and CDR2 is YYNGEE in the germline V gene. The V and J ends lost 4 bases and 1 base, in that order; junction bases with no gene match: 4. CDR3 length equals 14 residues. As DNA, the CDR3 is TGTGCCAGCAGCCCGCCGGGGGGCCAAGAGACCCAGTACTTC. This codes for CASSPPGGQETQYF.

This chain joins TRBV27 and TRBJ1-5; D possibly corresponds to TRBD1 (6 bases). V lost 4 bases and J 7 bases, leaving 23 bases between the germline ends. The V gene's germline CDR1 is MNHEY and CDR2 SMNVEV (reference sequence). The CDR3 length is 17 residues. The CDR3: CASSSKHQTGHEQPQHF. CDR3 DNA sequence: TGTGCCAGCAGTTCGAAACACCAAACAGGGCATGAACAGCCCCAGCATTTT.

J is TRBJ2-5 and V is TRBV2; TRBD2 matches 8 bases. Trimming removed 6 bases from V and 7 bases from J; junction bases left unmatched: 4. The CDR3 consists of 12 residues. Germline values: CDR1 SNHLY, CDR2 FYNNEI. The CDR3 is CASRTSEVTQYF. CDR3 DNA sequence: TGTGCCAGCAGGACTAGCGAGGTGACCCAGTACTTC.

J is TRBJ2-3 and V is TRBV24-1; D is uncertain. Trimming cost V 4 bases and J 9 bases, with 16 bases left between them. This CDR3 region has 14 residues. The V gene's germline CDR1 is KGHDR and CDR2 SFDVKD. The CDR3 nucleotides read TGTGCCACCAGTGACCCCAACGGTCCGTACACGCAGTATTTT. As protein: CATSDPNGPYTQYF.

Written as DNA, the CDR3 is TGCGCCAGCAGCTTGGGTCCACGACAGCGAAGGGGTGGCTACACCTTC. It encodes CASSLGPRQRRGGYTF. The chain has TRBV5-1 and TRBJ1-2; a weak D match, TRBD1 (5 bases). The CDR3 contains 16 residues. The V and J ends lost 0 bases and 7 bases respectively, with 19 bases between them. Germline lookup yields CDR1 SGHRS and CDR2 YFSETQ.

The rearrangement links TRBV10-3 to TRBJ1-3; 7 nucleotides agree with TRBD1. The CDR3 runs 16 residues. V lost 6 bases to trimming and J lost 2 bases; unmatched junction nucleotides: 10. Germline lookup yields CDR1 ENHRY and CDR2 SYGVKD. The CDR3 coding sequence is TGTGCCATCAGGCTCTTGGAGGGGGCCACTGGAAACACCATATATTTT. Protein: CAIRLLEGATGNTIYF.

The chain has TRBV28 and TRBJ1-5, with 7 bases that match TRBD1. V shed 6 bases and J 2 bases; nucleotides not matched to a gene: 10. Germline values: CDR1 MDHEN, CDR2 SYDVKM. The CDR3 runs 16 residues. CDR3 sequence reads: CASRQPGTVGNQPQHF. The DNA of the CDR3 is TGTGCCAGCAGACAACCCGGGACAGTTGGCAATCAGCCCCAGCATTTT.

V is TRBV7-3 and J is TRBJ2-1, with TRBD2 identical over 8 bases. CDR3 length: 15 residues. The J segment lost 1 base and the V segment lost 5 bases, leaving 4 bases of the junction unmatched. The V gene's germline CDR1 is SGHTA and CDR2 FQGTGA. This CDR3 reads CASSPGLASYNEQFF. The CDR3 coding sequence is TGTGCCAGCAGCCCTGGACTAGCATCCTACAATGAGCAGTTCTTC.

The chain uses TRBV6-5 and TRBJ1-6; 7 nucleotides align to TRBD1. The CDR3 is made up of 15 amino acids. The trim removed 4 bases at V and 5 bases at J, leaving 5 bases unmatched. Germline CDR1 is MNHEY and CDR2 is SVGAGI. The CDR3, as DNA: TGTGCCAGCAGTTCCCACAGGGGTGATAATTCACCCCTCCACTTT. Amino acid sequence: CASSSHRGDNSPLHF.

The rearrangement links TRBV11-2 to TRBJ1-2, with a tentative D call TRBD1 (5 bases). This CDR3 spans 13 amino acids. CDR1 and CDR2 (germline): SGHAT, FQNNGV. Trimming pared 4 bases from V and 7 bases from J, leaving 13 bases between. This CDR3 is CASSSQTASGYTF. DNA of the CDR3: TGTGCCAGCAGCTCGCAGACAGCGAGTGGCTACACCTTC.

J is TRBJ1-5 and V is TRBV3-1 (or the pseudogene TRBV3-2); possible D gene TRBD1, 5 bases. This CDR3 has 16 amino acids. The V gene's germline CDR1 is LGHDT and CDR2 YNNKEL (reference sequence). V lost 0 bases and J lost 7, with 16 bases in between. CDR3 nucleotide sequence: TGTGCCAGCAGCCAAGATCATAGGGGTGACAACCAGCCCCAGCATTTT. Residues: CASSQDHRGDNQPQHF.

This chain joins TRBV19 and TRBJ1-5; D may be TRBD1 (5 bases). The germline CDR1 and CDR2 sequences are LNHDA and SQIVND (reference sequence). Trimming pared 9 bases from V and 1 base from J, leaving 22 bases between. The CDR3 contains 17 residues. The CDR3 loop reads CASKRLGGDLSNQPQHF. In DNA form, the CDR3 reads TGTGCCAGCAAAAGACTGGGGGGAGATTTAAGCAATCAGCCCCAGCATTTT.

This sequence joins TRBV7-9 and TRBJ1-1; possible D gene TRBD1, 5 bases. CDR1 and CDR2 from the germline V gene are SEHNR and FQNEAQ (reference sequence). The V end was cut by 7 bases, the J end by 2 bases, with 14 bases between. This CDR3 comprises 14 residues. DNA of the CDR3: TGTGCCAGCACCTCGACAGAACTTAACACTGAAGCTTTCTTT. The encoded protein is CASTSTELNTEAFF.

The CDR3 DNA follows: TGTGCCAGCAGTTCGGGACAGGGGGGAGAAGCTTTCTTT. Translation: CASSSGQGGEAFF. The chain couples TRBV28 to TRBJ1-1; 11 bases match TRBD1. Germline-derived CDR1 and CDR2 are MDHEN and SYDVKM. V lost 4 bases to trimming and J lost 8 bases; unmatched junction nucleotides: 3. The CDR3 consists of 13 residues.

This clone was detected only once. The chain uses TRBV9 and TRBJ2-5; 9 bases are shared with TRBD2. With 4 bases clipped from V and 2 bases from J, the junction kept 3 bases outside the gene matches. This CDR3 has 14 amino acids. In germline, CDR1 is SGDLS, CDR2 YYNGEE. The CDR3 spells CASSRSGGQETQYF. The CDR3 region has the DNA TGTGCCAGCAGCCGAAGCGGGGGGCAAGAGACCCAGTACTTC.

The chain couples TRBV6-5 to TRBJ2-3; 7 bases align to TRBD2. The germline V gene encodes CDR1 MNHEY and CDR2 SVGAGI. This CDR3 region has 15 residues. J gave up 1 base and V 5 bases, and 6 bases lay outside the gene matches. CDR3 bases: TGTGCCAGCAGTCGACTAGCTTTGGGCACAGATACGCAGTATTTT. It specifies CASSRLALGTDTQYF.

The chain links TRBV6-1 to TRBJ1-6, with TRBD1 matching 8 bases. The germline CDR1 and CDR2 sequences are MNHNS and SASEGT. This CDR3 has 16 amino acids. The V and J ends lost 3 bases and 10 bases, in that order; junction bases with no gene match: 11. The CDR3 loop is CASSEGQATFSSPLHF. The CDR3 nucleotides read TGTGCCAGCAGTGAGGGACAGGCTACGTTTAGCTCACCCCTCCACTTT.

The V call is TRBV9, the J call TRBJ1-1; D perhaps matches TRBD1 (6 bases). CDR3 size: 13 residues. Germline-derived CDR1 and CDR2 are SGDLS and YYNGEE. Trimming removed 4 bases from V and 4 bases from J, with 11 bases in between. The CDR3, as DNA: TGTGCCAGCAGCCAGACAGGAAGCACTGAAGCTTTCTTT. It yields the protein CASSQTGSTEAFF.

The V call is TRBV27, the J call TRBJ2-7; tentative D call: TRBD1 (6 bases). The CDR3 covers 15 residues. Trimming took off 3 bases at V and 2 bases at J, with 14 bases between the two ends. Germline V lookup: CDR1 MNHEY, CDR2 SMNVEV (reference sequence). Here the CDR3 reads CASSLSKGGAYEQYF. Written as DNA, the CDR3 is TGTGCCAGCAGTTTGTCGAAAGGGGGAGCCTACGAGCAGTACTTC.

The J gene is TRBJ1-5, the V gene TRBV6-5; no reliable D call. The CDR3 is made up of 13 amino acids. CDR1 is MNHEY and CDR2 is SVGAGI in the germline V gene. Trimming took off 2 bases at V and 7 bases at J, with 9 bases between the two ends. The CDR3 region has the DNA TGTGCCAGCAGTTACCGAGCGGGCCAGCCCCAGCATTTT. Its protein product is CASSYRAGQPQHF.

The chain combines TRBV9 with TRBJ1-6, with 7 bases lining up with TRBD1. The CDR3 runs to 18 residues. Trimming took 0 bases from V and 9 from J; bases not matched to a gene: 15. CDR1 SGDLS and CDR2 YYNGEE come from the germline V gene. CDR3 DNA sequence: TGTGCCAGCAGCGTAGGCCCGGGTGGCAGGGGGACAGCTTCACCCCTCCACTTT. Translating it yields CASSVGPGGRGTASPLHF.

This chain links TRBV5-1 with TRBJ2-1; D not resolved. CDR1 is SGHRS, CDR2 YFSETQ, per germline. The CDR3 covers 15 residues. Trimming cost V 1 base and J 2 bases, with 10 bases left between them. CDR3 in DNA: TGCGCCAGCAGCTTGAGAGTGGTCCCCTACAATGAGCAGTTCTTC. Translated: CASSLRVVPYNEQFF. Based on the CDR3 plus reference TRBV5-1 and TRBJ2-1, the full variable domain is KAGVTQTPRYLIKTRGQQVTLSCSPISGHRSVSWYQQTPGQGLQFLFEYFSETQRNKGNFPGRFSGRQFSNSRSEMNVSTLELGDSALYLCASSLRVVPYNEQFFGPGTRLTVL.

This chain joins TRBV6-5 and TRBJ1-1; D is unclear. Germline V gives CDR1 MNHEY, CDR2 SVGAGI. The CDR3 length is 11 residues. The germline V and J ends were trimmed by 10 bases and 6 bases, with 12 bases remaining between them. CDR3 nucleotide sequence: TGTGCCACCTCGGTTTTAGCTGAAGCTTTCTTT. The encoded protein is CATSVLAEAFF.